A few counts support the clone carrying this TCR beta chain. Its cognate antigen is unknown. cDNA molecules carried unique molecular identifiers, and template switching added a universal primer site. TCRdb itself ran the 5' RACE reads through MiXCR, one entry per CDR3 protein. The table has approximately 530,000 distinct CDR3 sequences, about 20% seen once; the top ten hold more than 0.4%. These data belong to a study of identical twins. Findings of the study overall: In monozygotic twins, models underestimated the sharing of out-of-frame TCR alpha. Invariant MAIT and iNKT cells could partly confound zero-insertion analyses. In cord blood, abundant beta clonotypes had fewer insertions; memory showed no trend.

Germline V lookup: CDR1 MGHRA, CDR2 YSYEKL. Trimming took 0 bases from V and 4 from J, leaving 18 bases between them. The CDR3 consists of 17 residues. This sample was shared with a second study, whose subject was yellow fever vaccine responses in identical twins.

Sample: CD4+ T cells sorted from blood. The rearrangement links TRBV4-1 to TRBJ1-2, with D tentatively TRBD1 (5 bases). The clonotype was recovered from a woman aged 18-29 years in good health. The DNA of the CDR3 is TGCGCCAGCAGCCAAGAGGGCAGGGAAGGGTTTAGCTATGGCTACACCTTC. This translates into CASSQEGREGFSYGYTF.